This T cell receptor beta chain was recovered during a study of cytomegalovirus exposure and HLA in healthy donors. Overall study: There were 90 million to 130 million unique TCR beta sequences, drawn from approximately 190 million T cells, in an earlier analysis.

In the PCR, 60 Vbeta and 13 Jbeta primers were used. Generated by immunoSEQ multiplex PCR, the TCRdb table keeps only in-frame clones and is missing some. The repertoire holds about 140,000 clones, with approximately 9% as singletons. Of note for this clone: The antigen is undetermined.

Study-level points and caveats: 87-base-pair reads could not separate some V segments, including TRBV6-2 and TRBV6-3. A later analysis reportedly found fewer N-insertions in an Asian-associated ancestry cluster than the roughly 700-donor mean.

The donors (healthy individuals) were bone marrow donors. After removal of 2 bases from V and 3 bases from J, the junction contained 3 bases not matched to a gene. The CDR3 runs 14 residues. Germline CDR1 and CDR2: MGHRA and YSYEKL. The chain employs TRBV4-1 and TRBJ2-7, with 8 nucleotides matching TRBD1. The source material was PBMCs. This receptor was taken from a male donor in good health and CMV-seronegative. CDR3 in amino acids: CASSQPGQGYEQYF. The CDR3 DNA follows: TGCGCCAGCAGCCAACCAGGACAGGGCTACGAGCAGTACTTC.